Presented here are 4 T cell receptor beta chains from one specimen sequenced in a study of PD-L1 blockade in urothelial cancer. Measured with immunoSEQ multiplex PCR; TCRdb has only the in-frame clones, and not every one. The data hold about 56,000 clones, with about 86% observed a single time. This material consisted of PBMCs, taken around atezolizumab (anti-PD-L1) treatment. Every receptor here comes from a man aged 45-65 years with urothelial cancer.

The CDR3 sequence: CSALREAQFF. As DNA, the CDR3 is TGCAGTGCCCTCCGGGAGGCCCAGTTCTTC. This chain links TRBV20-1 with TRBJ2-1, with 7 bases that match TRBD2. The CDR3 is made up of 10 amino acids. J lost 13 bases, V lost 6 bases, and 6 bases had no gene match. Germline-derived CDR1 and CDR2 are DFQATT and SNEGSKA (reference sequence).

V and J are TRBV29-1 and TRBJ2-2; 7 bases are a match to TRBD2. Germline loops: CDR1 SQVTM, CDR2 ANQGSEA. V trimming: 1 base; J trimming: 1 base; junction bases outside the gene matches: 3. The CDR3 spans 15 residues. The DNA for the CDR3 is TGCAGCGTTGAAGCGGGAGGCATGAACACCGGGGAGCTGTTTTTT. This sequence encodes CSVEAGGMNTGELFF.

V and J are TRBV2 and TRBJ2-7; weak D call: TRBD1 (5 bases). Trimming took off 6 bases at V and 12 bases at J, with 18 bases between the two ends. The germline CDR1 and CDR2 sequences are SNHLY and FYNNEI. This CDR3 has 12 residues. This CDR3 is CASSDDQGLRYF. CDR3 nucleotides: TGTGCCAGCAGCGATGATCAGGGATTGCGGTACTTC. The complete variable domain, with remaining parts taken from reference TRBV2 and TRBJ2-7, reads EPEVTQTPSHQVTQMGQEVILRCVPISNHLYFYWYRQILGQKVEFLVSFYNNEISEKSEIFDDQFSVERPDGSNFTLKIRSTKLEDSAMYFCASSDDQGLRYFGPGTRLTVT.

Remarks on this clone: One end of the junction fails to match germline, which may point to a read error. The chain couples TRBV7-7 to TRBJ2-5; 9 bases line up with TRBD2. The CDR3 runs 15 residues. Germline V gene data show CDR1 as SSHAT and CDR2 as FNYEAQ (reference sequence). CDR3 sequence: CASSSSAGGLETQYF. The CDR3 DNA reads as TGTGCTAGCAGCTCTTCGGCGGGAGGGCTGGAGACCCAGTACTTC.